Below, 4 T cell receptor beta chains from the same sample are listed, as sequenced in a study of brain T cells in children with intractable seizures. Stated time point: blood from clinic visit 5 months post-surgery; TSC patient then seizure free. Clones were read by immunoSEQ multiplex PCR, and TCRdb kept only the in-frame ones, dropping some. The sample includes under 400,000 clones, nearly 95% of them seen just once. This sample comprised peripheral blood, obtained roughly 5 months after surgery. These receptors were obtained from a boy under two years old with tuberous sclerosis and intractable seizures.

The chain has TRBV5-1 and TRBJ2-7; 7 nucleotides agree with TRBD1. Trimming at V came to 2 bases and at J to 7 bases, leaving 12 bases not matched to a gene. CDR1 and CDR2 from the germline V gene are SGHRS and YFSETQ. This CDR3 is built from 15 residues. In DNA form, the CDR3 reads TGCGCCAGCAGCTTTTCAAGGGGGCCCCAAAGAGAGCAGTACTTC. It translates to CASSFSRGPQREQYF.

V gene TRBV12-3 or TRBV12-4 combines with J gene TRBJ1-1; TRBD1 might be the D (5 bases). The CDR3 is 11 residues long. V was trimmed by 6 bases and J by 7 bases, leaving 9 bases between them. CDR3 loop: CASRGTFEAFF. Here the CDR3 DNA reads TGTGCCAGCAGGGGGACTTTTGAAGCTTTCTTT.

V usage is TRBV6-1 and J usage is TRBJ2-7; D call uncertain. The CDR3 has 13 residues. The germline V gene has CDR1 MNHNS and CDR2 SASEGT. V gave up 2 bases and J gave up 2 bases, with 7 bases separating them. The CDR3 sequence: CASSETVAYEQYF. In DNA, the CDR3 is TGTGCCAGCAGTGAAACGGTTGCCTACGAGCAGTACTTC.

The J gene is TRBJ2-7, the V gene TRBV6-2 or TRBV6-3; TRBD1 matches 7 bases. The length of the CDR3 is 15 residues. Germline CDR1 reads MNHEY; CDR2 reads SVGEGT. Germline trimming cut 4 bases from V and 2 bases from J; bases unmatched to any gene: 8. The CDR3 sequence: CASSSDDRVPYEQYF. The DNA of the CDR3 is TGTGCCAGCAGTTCGGACGACAGGGTCCCCTACGAGCAGTACTTC.